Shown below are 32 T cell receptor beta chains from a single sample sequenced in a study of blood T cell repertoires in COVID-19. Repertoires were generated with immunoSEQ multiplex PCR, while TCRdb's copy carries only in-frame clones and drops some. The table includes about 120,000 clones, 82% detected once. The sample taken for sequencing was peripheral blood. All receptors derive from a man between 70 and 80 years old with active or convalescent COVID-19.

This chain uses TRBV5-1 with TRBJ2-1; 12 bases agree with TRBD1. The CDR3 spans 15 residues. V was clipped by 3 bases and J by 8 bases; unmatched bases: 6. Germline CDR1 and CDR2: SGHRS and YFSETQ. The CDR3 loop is CASSSHGTGGDEQFF. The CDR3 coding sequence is TGCGCCAGCAGCTCCCACGGGACAGGGGGCGATGAGCAGTTCTTC.

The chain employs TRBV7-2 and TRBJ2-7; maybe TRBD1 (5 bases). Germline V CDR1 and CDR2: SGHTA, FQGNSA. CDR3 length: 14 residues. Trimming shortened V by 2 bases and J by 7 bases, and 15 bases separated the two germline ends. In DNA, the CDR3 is TGTGCCAGCAGCTTAATAGGCAGGGAAGGGGAGCAGTACTTC. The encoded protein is CASSLIGREGEQYF. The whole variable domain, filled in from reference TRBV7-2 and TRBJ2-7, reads GAGVSQSPSNKVTEKGKDVELRCDPISGHTALYWYRQSLGQGLEFLIYFQGNSAPDKSGLPSDRFSAERTGGSVSTLTIQRTQQEDSAVYLCASSLIGREGEQYFGPGTRLTVT.

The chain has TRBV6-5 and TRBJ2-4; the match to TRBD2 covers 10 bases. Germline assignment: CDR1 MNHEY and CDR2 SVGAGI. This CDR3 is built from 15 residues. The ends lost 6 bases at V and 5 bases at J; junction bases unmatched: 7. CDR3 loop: CASRSSGSGENIQYF. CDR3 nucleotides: TGTGCCAGCAGGTCTAGCGGGAGCGGGGAAAACATTCAGTACTTC.

This CDR3 reads CASSPPRTEYGYTF. The CDR3 DNA reads TGTGCCAGCTCACCGCCGCGGACAGAGTATGGCTACACCTTC. V is TRBV18 and J is TRBJ1-2, with D possibly TRBD1 on 6 matching bases. Trimming cost V 3 bases and J 5 bases, with 13 bases left between them. The CDR3 is 14 amino acids. CDR1 KGHSH and CDR2 LQKENI come from the germline V gene.

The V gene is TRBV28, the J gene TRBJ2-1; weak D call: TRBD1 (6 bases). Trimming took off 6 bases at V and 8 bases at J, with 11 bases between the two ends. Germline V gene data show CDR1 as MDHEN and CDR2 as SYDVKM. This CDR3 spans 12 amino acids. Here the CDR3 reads CASSRRGYEQFF. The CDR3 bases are TGTGCCAGCAGCCGCAGGGGTTATGAGCAGTTCTTC.

The chain's CDR3 is CASSERDSRNSPLHF. CDR3 in DNA: TGTGCCAGCAGTGAAAGGGACAGCAGAAATTCACCCCTCCACTTT. The chain is built from TRBV2 and TRBJ1-6, with 7 bases matching TRBD1. The CDR3 has 15 amino acids. The V gene's germline CDR1 is SNHLY and CDR2 FYNNEI. The ends lost 2 bases at V and 7 bases at J; junction bases unmatched: 5.

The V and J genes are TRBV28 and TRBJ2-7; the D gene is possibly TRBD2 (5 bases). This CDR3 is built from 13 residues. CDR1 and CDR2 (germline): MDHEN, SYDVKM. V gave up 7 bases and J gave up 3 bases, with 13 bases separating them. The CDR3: CASNGRRSYEQYF. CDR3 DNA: TGTGCCAGCAACGGACGGAGGAGCTACGAGCAGTACTTC.

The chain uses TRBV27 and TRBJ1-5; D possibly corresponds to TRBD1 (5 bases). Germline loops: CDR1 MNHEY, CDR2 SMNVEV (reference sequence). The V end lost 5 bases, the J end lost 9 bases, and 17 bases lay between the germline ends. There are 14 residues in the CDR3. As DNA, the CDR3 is TGTGCCAGCAGTCCCCAGGGCGGTGAGCGGCCCCAGCATTTT. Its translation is CASSPQGGERPQHF.

The CDR3 DNA is TGTGCCAGCAGTGATACGGTCCAAGAGACCCAGTACTTC. It encodes CASSDTVQETQYF. This chain joins TRBV6-1 and TRBJ2-5; D ambiguous. CDR1 and CDR2 from the germline V gene are MNHNS and SASEGT. Trimming stripped 3 bases from V and 1 base from J, with 6 bases between. The CDR3 loop spans 13 amino acids.

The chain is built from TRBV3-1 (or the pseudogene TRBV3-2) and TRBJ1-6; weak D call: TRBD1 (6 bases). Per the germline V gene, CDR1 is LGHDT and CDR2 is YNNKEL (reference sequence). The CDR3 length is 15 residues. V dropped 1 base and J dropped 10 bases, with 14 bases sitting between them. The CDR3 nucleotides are TGTGCCAGCAGCCAAGTGTGGGGGCCTAGGTCACCCCTCCACTTT. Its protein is CASSQVWGPRSPLHF.

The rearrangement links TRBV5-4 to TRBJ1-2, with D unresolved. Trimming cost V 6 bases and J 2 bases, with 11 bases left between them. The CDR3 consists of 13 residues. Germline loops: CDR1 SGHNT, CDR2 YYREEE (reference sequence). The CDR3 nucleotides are TGTGCCAGCACCTCGTGGCAGAACTATGGCTACACCTTC. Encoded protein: CASTSWQNYGYTF.

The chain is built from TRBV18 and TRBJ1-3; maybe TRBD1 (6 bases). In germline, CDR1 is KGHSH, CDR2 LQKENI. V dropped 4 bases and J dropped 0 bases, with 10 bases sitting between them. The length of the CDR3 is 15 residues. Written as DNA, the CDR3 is TGTGCCAGCTCACGGGACACGAGCTCTGGAAACACCATATATTTT. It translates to CASSRDTSSGNTIYF.

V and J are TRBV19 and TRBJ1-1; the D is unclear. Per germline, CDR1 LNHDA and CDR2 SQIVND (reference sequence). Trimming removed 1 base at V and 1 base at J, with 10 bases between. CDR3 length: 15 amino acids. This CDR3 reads CASSIGGQWNTEAFF. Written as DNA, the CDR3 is TGTGCCAGTAGTATAGGAGGGCAGTGGAACACTGAAGCTTTCTTT.

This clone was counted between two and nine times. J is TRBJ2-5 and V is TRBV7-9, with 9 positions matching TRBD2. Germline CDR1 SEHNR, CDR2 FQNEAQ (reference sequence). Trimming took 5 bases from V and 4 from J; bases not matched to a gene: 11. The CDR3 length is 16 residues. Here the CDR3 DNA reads TGTGCCAGCAGCCCCCCGCGGCGGGGGGGGCGAGAGACCCAGTACTTC. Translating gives CASSPPRRGGRETQYF.

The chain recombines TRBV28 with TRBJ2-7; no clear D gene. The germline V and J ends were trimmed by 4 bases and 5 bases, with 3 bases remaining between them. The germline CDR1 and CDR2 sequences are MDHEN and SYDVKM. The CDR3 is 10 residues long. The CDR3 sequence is CASSYNEQYF. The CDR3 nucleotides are TGTGCCAGCAGTTATAACGAGCAGTACTTC.

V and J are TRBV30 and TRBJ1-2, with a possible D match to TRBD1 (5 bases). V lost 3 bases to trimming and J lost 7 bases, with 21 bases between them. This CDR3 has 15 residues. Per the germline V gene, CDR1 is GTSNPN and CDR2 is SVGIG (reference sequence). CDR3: CAWRPTGPWGVGYTF. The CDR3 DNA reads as TGTGCCTGGAGACCGACGGGCCCCTGGGGGGTTGGCTACACCTTC.

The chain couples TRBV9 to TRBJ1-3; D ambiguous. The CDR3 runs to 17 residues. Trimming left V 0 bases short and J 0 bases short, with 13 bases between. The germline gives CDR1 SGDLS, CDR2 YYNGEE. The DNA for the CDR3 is TGTGCCAGCAGCGTAGGTTGGACGGGAAGCTCTGGAAACACCATATATTTT. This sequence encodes CASSVGWTGSSGNTIYF.

CDR3 region: CASSLEGTGVTEAFF. DNA for the CDR3: TGTGCCAGCAGCTTGGAGGGGACAGGGGTCACTGAAGCTTTCTTT. V usage is TRBV5-5 and J usage is TRBJ1-1, with 10 bases that match TRBD1. Germline V gene data show CDR1 as SGHKS and CDR2 as YYEKEE (reference sequence). The CDR3 spans 15 residues. V was pared by 0 bases and J by 4 bases, with 3 bases of the junction left unmatched. The variable domain in full, with the rest retrieved from reference TRBV5-5 and TRBJ1-1, is DAGVTQSPTHLIKTRGQQVTLRCSPISGHKSVSWYQQVLGQGPQFIFQYYEKEERGRGNFPDRFSARQFPNYSSELNVNALLLGDSALYLCASSLEGTGVTEAFFGQGTRLTVV.

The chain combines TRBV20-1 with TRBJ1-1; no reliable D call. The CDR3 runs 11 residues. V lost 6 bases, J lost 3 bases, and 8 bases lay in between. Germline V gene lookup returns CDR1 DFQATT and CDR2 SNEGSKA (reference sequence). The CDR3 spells CSARIDTEAFF. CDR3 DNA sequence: TGCAGTGCCAGAATAGACACTGAAGCTTTCTTT.

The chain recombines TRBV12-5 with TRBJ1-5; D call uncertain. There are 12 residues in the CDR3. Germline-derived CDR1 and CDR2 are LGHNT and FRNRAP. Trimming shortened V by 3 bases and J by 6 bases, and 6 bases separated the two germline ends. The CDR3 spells CASGFGGQPQHF. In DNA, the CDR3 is TGTGCTAGTGGTTTCGGTGGTCAGCCCCAGCATTTT.

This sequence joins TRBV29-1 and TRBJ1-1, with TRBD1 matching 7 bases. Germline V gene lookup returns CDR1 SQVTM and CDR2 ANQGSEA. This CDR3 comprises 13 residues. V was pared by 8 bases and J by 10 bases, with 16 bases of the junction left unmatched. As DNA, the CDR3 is TGCAGCATCTCGGGACAGAGTCAACTGACAGCTTTCTTT. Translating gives CSISGQSQLTAFF.

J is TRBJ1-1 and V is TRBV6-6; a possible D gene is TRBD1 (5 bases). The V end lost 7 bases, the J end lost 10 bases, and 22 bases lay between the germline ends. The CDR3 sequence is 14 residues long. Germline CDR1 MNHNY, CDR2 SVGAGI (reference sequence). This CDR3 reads CASNQNRPGVGAFF. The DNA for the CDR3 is TGTGCCAGCAACCAAAATCGCCCGGGGGTAGGAGCTTTCTTT.

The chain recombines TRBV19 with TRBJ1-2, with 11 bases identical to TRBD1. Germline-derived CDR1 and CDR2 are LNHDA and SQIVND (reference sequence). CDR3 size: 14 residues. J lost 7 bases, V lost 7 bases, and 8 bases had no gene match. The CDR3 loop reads CASTSDRGQGGYTF. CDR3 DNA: TGTGCCAGTACCTCGGACAGGGGGCAAGGTGGCTACACCTTC.

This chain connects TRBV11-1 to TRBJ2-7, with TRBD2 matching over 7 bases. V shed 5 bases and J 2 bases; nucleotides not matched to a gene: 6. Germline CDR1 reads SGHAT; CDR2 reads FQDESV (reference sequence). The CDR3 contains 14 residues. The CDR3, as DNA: TGTGCCAGCAGCAGTTGGGAGGGTACCTACGAGCAGTACTTC. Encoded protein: CASSSWEGTYEQYF. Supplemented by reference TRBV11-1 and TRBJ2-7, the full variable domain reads EAEVAQSPRYKITEKSQAVAFWCDPISGHATLYWYRQILGQGPELLVQFQDESVVDDSQLPKDRFSAERLKGVDSTLKIQPAELGDSAMYLCASSSWEGTYEQYFGPGTRLTVT.

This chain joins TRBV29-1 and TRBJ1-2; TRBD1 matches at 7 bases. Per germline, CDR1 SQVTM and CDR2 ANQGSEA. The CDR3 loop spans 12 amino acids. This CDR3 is CPPRTGSYGYTF. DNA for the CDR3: TGCCCCCCTAGGACAGGAAGTTATGGCTACACCTTC.

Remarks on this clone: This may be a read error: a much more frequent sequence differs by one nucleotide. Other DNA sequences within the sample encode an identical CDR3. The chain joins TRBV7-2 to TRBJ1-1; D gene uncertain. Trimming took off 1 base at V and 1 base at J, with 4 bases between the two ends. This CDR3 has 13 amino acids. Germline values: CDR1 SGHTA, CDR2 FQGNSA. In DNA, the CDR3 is TGTGCCAGCAGCTTAGGACAGAACACTGAAGCTTTCTTT. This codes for CASSLGQNTEAFF. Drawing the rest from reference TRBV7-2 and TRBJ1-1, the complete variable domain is GAGVSQSPSNKVTEKGKDVELRCDPISGHTALYWYRQSLGQGLEFLIYFQGNSAPDKSGLPSDRFSAERTGGSVSTLTIQRTQQEDSAVYLCASSLGQNTEAFFGQGTRLTVV.

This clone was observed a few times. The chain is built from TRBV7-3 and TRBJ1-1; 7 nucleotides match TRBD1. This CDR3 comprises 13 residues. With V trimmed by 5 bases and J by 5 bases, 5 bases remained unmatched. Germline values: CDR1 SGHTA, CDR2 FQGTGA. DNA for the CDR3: TGTGCCAGCAGCATAAGACAGGGAACTGAAGCTTTCTTT. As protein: CASSIRQGTEAFF. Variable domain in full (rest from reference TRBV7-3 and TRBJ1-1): GAGVSQTPSNKVTEKGKYVELRCDPISGHTALYWYRQSLGQGPEFLIYFQGTGAADDSGLPNDRFFAVRPEGSVSTLKIQRTERGDSAVYLCASSIRQGTEAFFGQGTRLTVV.

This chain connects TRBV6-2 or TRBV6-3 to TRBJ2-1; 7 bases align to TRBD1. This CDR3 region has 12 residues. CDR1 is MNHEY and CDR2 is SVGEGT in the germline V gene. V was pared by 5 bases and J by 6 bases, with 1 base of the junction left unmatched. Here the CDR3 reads CASSPGGNEQFF. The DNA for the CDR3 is TGTGCCAGCAGTCCAGGGGGCAATGAGCAGTTCTTC.

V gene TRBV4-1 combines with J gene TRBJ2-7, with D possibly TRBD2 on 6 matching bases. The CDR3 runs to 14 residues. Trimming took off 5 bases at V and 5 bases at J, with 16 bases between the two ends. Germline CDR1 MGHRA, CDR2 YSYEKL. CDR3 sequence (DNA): TGCGCCAGCAGCAGCGGAGGGTCAAAACACGAGCAGTACTTC. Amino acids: CASSSGGSKHEQYF.

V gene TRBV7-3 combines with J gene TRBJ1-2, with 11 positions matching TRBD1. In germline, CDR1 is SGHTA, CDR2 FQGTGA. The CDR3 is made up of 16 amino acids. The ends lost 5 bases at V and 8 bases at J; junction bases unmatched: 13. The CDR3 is CASSDGQGASVRGYTF. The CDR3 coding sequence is TGTGCCAGCAGCGATGGACAGGGGGCTAGCGTAAGGGGCTACACCTTC. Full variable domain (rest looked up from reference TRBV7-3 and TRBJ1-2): GAGVSQTPSNKVTEKGKYVELRCDPISGHTALYWYRQSLGQGPEFLIYFQGTGAADDSGLPNDRFFAVRPEGSVSTLKIQRTERGDSAVYLCASSDGQGASVRGYTFGSGTRLTVV.

CDR3 amino acids: CASSQWDSQGYTF. The CDR3 nucleotides are TGTGCCAGCAGCCAATGGGACAGCCAAGGCTACACCTTC. The genes are TRBV14 and TRBJ1-2; 7 nucleotides line up with TRBD1. The trim removed 2 bases at V and 8 bases at J, leaving 5 bases unmatched. The CDR3 totals 13 residues. The germline V gene encodes CDR1 SGHDN and CDR2 FVKESK.

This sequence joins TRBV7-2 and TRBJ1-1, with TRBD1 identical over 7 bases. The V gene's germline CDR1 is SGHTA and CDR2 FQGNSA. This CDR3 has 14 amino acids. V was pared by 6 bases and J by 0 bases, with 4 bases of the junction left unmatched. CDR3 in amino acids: CASRAGGLNTEAFF. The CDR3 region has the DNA TGTGCCAGCAGGGCAGGGGGACTGAACACTGAAGCTTTCTTT.